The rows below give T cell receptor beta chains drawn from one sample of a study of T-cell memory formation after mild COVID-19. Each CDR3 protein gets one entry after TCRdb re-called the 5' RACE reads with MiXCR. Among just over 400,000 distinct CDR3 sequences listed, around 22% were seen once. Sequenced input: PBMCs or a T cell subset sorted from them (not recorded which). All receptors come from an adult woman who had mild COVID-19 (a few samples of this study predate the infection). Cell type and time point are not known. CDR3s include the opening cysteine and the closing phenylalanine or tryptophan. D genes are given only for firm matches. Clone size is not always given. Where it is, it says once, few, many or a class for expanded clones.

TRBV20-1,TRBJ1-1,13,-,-,TGCAGTGCTAGAGCCGACGGGAACACTGAAGCTTTCTTT,CSARADGNTEAFF
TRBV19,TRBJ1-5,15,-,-,TGTGCCAGCAGTCGGGGTGTCTATAGCAATCAGCCCCAGCATTTT,CASSRGVYSNQPQHF
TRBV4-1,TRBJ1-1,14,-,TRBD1,TGCGCCAGCAGCAAAAGACAGGGTATCACTGAAGCTTTCTTT,CASSKRQGITEAFF
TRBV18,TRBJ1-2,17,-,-,TGTGCCAGCTCAACAACGCTTGTGACAGCGGATAACTATGGCTACACCTTC,CASSTTLVTADNYGYTF
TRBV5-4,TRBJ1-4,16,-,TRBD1,TGTGCCAGCAGCTTCCTCACAGGGGGCCTTAATGAAAAACTGTTTTTT,CASSFLTGGLNEKLFF
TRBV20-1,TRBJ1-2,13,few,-,TGCAGTGCTAGTCAAGGGGGAGACTATGGCTACACCTTC,CSASQGGDYGYTF
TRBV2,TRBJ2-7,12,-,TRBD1,TGTGCCAGCTGGGACAGAGCCTACGAGCAGTACTTC,CASWDRAYEQYF
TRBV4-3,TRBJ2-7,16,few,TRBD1,TGCGCCAGCAGCCGGGCTTTGGACAGGGAGAACTACGAGCAGTACTTC,CASSRALDRENYEQYF
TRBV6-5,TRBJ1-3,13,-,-,TGTGCCAGCACCCTACGAGGGGGAAACACCATATATTTT,CASTLRGGNTIYF
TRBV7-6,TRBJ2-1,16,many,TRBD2,TGTGCCAGCAGCTCTTGGTTAGCGGGGGGGCAAAATGAGCAGTTCTTC,CASSSWLAGGQNEQFF
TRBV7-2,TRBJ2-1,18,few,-,TGTGCCAGCAGCTCACTGGGAGGGGGCCCAAGCTCCTACAATGAGCAGTTCTTC,CASSSLGGGPSSYNEQFF
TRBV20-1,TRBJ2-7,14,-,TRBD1,TGCAGTGCTAAGCCCCGGGACAGGACCTCGGAGCAGTACTTC,CSAKPRDRTSEQYF
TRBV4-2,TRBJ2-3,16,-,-,TGTGCCAGCAGCCAAGATGGGCTAGCAGCCGCAGATACGCAGTATTTT,CASSQDGLAAADTQYF
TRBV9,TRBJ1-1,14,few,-,TGTGCCAGCAGCCCACGACAGGCCGAAAGGGAGGCTTTCTTT,CASSPRQAEREAFF
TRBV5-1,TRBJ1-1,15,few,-,TGCGCCAGCAGCTACCCGGGACCGCGGGACACTGAAGCTTTCTTT,CASSYPGPRDTEAFF
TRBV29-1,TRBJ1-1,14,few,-,TGCAGCGTTATGACAGGCGGGCCGAACACTGAAGCTTTCTTT,CSVMTGGPNTEAFF
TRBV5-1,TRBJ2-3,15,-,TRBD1,TGCGCCAGCAGGCTGACAGGGGGCCCCACAGATACGCAGTATTTT,CASRLTGGPTDTQYF
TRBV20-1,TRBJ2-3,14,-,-,TGCAGTGCTAGTAATCCAGGGAAGGCAGATACGCAGTATTTT,CSASNPGKADTQYF
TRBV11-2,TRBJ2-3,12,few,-,TGTGCCAGCAGCTTCGCCGCAGATACGCAGTATTTT,CASSFAADTQYF
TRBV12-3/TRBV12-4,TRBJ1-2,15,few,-,TGTGCCAGCAGCCGCTGGGAGGGGTTGGGTTATGGCTACACCTTC,CASSRWEGLGYGYTF
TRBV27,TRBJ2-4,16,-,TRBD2,TGTGCCAGCAGTTTAATAGCGGGAGAGGCCAAAAACATTCAGTACTTC,CASSLIAGEAKNIQYF
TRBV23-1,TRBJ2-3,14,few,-,TGCGCCAGCATCATCCTTCACGGCACAGATACGCAGTATTTT,CASIILHGTDTQYF
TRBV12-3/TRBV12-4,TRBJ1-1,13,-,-,TGTGCCAGCAGGTTACTGGGGGACACTGAAGCTTTCTTT,CASRLLGDTEAFF
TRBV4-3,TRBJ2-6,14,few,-,TGCGCCAGCAGGTCCGGGACGGGGCATCCCGACCTGACTTTC,CASRSGTGHPDLTF
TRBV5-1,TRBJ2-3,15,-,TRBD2,TGCGCCAGCAGCTTGAGCGGGACTGTCGCAGATACGCAGTATTTT,CASSLSGTVADTQYF
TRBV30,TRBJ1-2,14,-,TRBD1,TGTGCCTGGTCCCCTGGACAGGGGGCGCGAGGCTACACCTTC,CAWSPGQGARGYTF
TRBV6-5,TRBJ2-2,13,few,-,TGTGCCAGCAGTTACTGGGAAAACGGGGAGCTGTTTTTT,CASSYWENGELFF
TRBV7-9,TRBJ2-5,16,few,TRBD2,TGTGCCAGCAGCTCCGGACTAGCGGGAGCCGGGGAGACCCAGTACTTC,CASSSGLAGAGETQYF
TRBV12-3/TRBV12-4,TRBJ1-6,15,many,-,TGTGCCAGCAGTTTATACCAGGGTCCAAATTCACCCCTCCACTTT,CASSLYQGPNSPLHF
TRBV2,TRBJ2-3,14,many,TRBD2,TGTGCCAGCAGTCGGGGGGGCCGCACAGATACGCAGTATTTT,CASSRGGRTDTQYF
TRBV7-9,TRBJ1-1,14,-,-,TGTGCCAGCAGCTTAGCGCAGGGCGGCACTGAAGCTTTCTTT,CASSLAQGGTEAFF
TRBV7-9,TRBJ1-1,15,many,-,TGTGCCAGCAGCTCAACCTCAGGGGTTAGCACTGAAGCTTTCTTT,CASSSTSGVSTEAFF
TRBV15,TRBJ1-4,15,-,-,TGTGCCACCAGCAGACCCTCCGGGGCCAATGAAAAACTGTTTTTT,CATSRPSGANEKLFF
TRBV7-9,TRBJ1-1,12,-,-,TGTGCCAGCAGCCAGACAGGACTTGAAGCTTTCTTT,CASSQTGLEAFF
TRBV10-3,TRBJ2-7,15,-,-,TGTGCCATCAGTGAGTCCGTGGGGGCTGCCTACGAGCAGTACTTC,CAISESVGAAYEQYF
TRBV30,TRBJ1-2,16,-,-,TGTGCCTGGAGTTACGCGGCTGTGGGCCAGTCGAGGGGCTACACCTTC,CAWSYAAVGQSRGYTF
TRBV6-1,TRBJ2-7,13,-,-,TGTGCCAGCAGTGTTAGGGCAAGCTACGAGCAGTACTTC,CASSVRASYEQYF
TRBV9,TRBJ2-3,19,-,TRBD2,TGTGCCAGCAGCGCGGGACTAGCGGGAGACCTCTTTAGCACAGATACGCAGTATTTT,CASSAGLAGDLFSTDTQYF
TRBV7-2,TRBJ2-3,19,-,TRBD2,TGTGCCAGCTCCGGGACAGGGGAGGCTAGCGGGAGGGGGACAGATACGCAGTATTTT,CASSGTGEASGRGTDTQYF
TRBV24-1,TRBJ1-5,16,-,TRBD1,TGTGCCACCAGTGATACCCATCAGGGGGGCAATCAGCCCCAGCATTTT,CATSDTHQGGNQPQHF
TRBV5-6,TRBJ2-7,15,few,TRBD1,TGTGCCAGCAGCGCTCCGGGACAGGGGGCCCACGAGCAGTACTTC,CASSAPGQGAHEQYF
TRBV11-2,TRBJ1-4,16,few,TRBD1,TGTGCCAGCAGCCCGGTGACAGGGGGTCATGGTGAAAAACTGTTTTTT,CASSPVTGGHGEKLFF
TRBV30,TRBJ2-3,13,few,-,TGTGCCTGGAGTGTACTTAGCACAGATACGCAGTATTTT,CAWSVLSTDTQYF
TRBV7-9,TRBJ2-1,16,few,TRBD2,TGTGCCAGCAGCTTTCCTCTAGCGGGAGGGCCGAATGAGCAGTTCTTC,CASSFPLAGGPNEQFF
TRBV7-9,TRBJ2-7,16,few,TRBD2,TGTGCCAGCAGCTTGGTAGCGGGCTACATCTCCTACGAGCAGTACTTC,CASSLVAGYISYEQYF
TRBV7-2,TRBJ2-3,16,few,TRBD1,TGTGCCAGCAGCCGGACAGGGGATATGATCACAGATACGCAGTATTTT,CASSRTGDMITDTQYF
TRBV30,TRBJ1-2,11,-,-,TGTGCGGGGAGGGAAGACTATGGCTACACCTTC,CAGREDYGYTF
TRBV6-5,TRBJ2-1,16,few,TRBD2,TGTGCCAGCAGTTACGGGAGGGCAGTAAACGCCCATGAGCAGTTCTTC,CASSYGRAVNAHEQFF
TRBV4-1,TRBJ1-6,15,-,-,TGCGCCAGCAGCCAAACTAGGATAGGTAATTCACCCCTCCACTTT,CASSQTRIGNSPLHF
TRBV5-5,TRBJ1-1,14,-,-,TGTGCCAGCAGCTTGGGCGGGGGCCACACTGAAGCTTTCTTT,CASSLGGGHTEAFF
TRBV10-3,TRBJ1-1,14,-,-,TGTGCCATCAGTGCGCAGGGGAGGGACACTGAAGCTTTCTTT,CAISAQGRDTEAFF
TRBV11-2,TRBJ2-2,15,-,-,TGTGCCAGCACTCTTCCCTGGACGTCTACCGGGGAGCTGTTTTTT,CASTLPWTSTGELFF
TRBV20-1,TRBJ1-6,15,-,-,TGCAGTGCTAGAGATTCAGGGACGAGTGCTTCACCCCTCCACTTT,CSARDSGTSASPLHF
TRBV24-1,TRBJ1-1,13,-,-,TGTGCCACCAGTGATGCAGGTGTTCCTGAAGCTTTCTTT,CATSDAGVPEAFF
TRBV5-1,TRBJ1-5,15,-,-,TGCGCCAGCAGTCGAGGTGGGGGGAGCAATCAGCCCCAGCATTTT,CASSRGGGSNQPQHF
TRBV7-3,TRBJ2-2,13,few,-,TGTGCCAGCAGTCCCCCCGGCGCCGGGGAGCTGTTTTTT,CASSPPGAGELFF
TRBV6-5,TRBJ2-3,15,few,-,TGTGCCAGCAGTTACTCTTCTGACTACACAGATACGCAGTATTTT,CASSYSSDYTDTQYF
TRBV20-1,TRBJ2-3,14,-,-,TGCAGTGCTAGAGGGGGACTTAGCACAGATACGCAGTATTTT,CSARGGLSTDTQYF
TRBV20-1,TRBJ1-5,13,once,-,TGCAGTGCTAGTGAGGGGGTGAATCAGCCCCAGCATTTT,CSASEGVNQPQHF
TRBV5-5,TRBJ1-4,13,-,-,TGTGCCAGCAGCTTGGGACACCGTGAAAAACTGTTTTTT,CASSLGHREKLFF